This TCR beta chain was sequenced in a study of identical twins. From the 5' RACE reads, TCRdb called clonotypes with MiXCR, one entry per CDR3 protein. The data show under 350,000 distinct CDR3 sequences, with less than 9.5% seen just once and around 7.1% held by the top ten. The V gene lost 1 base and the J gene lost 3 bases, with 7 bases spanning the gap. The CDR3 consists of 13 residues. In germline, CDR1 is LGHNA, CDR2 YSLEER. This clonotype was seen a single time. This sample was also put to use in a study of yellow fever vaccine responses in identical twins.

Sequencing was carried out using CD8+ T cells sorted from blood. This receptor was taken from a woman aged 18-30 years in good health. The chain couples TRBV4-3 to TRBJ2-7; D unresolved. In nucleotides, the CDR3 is TGCGCCAGCAGCCAAGTAAATGGCTACGAGCAGTACTTC. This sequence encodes CASSQVNGYEQYF.